Presented here are 8 T cell receptor beta chains from one specimen sequenced in a study of blood T cell repertoires in COVID-19. Sequencing was performed with immunoSEQ multiplex PCR; in TCRdb, only in-frame clones are kept and a portion is missing. The sample consists of nearly 250,000 clones, 75% to 90% of them appearing once. Input material: PBMCs or T cells enriched from blood (not recorded which). The origin of the receptors is a man aged 45-60 years who had been exposed to COVID-19.

V is TRBV28 and J is TRBJ2-1; a weak D match, TRBD1 (6 bases). The CDR3 is 13 residues long. Germline V gives CDR1 MDHEN, CDR2 SYDVKM. V gave up 2 bases and J gave up 8 bases, with 10 bases separating them. CDR3 nucleotide sequence: TGTGCCAGCAGTTTAGTGGGGGCGTATGAGCAGTTCTTC. Protein sequence: CASSLVGAYEQFF.

The J gene is TRBJ2-1, the V gene TRBV9; possible D gene TRBD1, 8 bases. The CDR3 totals 16 residues. Trimming pared 6 bases from V and 2 bases from J, leaving 18 bases between. The germline V gene encodes CDR1 SGDLS and CDR2 YYNGEE. The CDR3 nucleotides read TGTGCCAGCACCCCAGGGGGCGGGAGAGCCTACAATGAGCAGTTCTTC. Its translation: CASTPGGGRAYNEQFF.

The V and J genes are TRBV28 and TRBJ2-6, with D hard to call. CDR1 is MDHEN, CDR2 SYDVKM, per germline. This CDR3 spans 15 amino acids. V was trimmed by 3 bases and J by 0 bases, leaving 6 bases between them. The DNA of the CDR3 is TGTGCCAGCAGTTTTGACATCTCTGGGGCCAACGTCCTGACTTTC. Protein product: CASSFDISGANVLTF.

The chain has TRBV29-1 and TRBJ2-5; D perhaps matches TRBD1 (6 bases). This CDR3 region has 11 residues. The germline gives CDR1 SQVTM, CDR2 ANQGSEA. V was clipped by 6 bases and J by 5 bases, with 10 bases between them. This CDR3 reads CSVGAKETQYF. The CDR3 nucleotides read TGCAGCGTGGGGGCGAAGGAGACCCAGTACTTC.

The chain carries TRBV10-3 and TRBJ2-1; 10 positions match TRBD1. With 11 bases clipped from V and 7 bases from J, the junction kept 14 bases outside the gene matches. Germline V gene sequence: CDR1 ENHRY, CDR2 SYGVKD. The CDR3 covers 15 residues. The CDR3 sequence is CAVKPGTGVGNEQFF. DNA of the CDR3: TGTGCCGTCAAGCCCGGGACAGGGGTCGGAAATGAGCAGTTCTTC.

The rearrangement links TRBV27 to TRBJ1-1; D possibly corresponds to TRBD1 (5 bases). The germline V gene encodes CDR1 MNHEY and CDR2 SMNVEV (reference sequence). The CDR3 has 13 amino acids. V shed 2 bases and J shed 4 bases, with 8 bases lying between them. The DNA for the CDR3 is TGTGCCAGCAGTTTAGGGGGAGGCACTGAAGCTTTCTTT. Translation gives CASSLGGGTEAFF.

With regard to this clone: Other DNA sequences of this sample code for an identical CDR3. This chain uses TRBV6-5 with TRBJ2-7; 8 bases map to TRBD1. The CDR3 length is 14 residues. The V and J ends lost 0 bases and 4 bases, in that order; junction bases with no gene match: 2. CDR1 is MNHEY, CDR2 SVGAGI, per germline. The CDR3 DNA is TGTGCCAGCAGTTACTCCGACAGGGGTTACGAGCAGTACGTC. Its translation is CASSYSDRGYEQYV.

The V gene is TRBV19, the J gene TRBJ1-3, with D unclear. There are 14 residues in the CDR3. Germline V gene sequence: CDR1 LNHDA, CDR2 SQIVND (reference sequence). With 5 bases removed from V and 0 bases from J, the gap between germline ends came to 8 bases. In DNA, the CDR3 is TGTGCCAGTAGTTGGCAGAACTCTGGAAACACCATATATTTT. It is translated as CASSWQNSGNTIYF. The full variable domain, its missing parts supplied by reference TRBV19 and TRBJ1-3, is DGGITQSPKYLFRKEGQNVTLSCEQNLNHDAMYWYRQDPGQGLRLIYYSQIVNDFQKGDIAEGYSVSREKKESFPLTVTSAQKNPTAFYLCASSWQNSGNTIYFGEGSWLTVV.